These 27 T cell receptor beta chains were sequenced from one sample in a study of T cells in Graves' hyperthyroidism and ophthalmopathy. It was RNA transcripts that yielded the amplified TCR beta CDR3 regions. When the TCR CDR3 underwent first-round RT-PCR, the HTBI primer set was used. TCRdb re-derived calls from the multiplex PCR reads in MiXCR, one entry per CDR3 protein. The profile shows 500,000 to 650,000 distinct CDR3 sequences, approximately 20% of them singletons. What was sequenced was blood. The receptors come from a man between 40 and 49 years old with Graves' ophthalmopathy.

This clonotype was recorded many times. V is TRBV27 and J is TRBJ2-7; D is unclear. This CDR3 contains 13 residues. V was shortened by 3 bases and J by 0 bases, with 6 bases between the two germline ends. The V gene's germline CDR1 is MNHEY and CDR2 SMNVEV (reference sequence). DNA of the CDR3: TGTGCCAGCAGTTTGAAAGTCTCCTACGAGCAGTACTTC. It specifies CASSLKVSYEQYF.

This clonotype was counted a few times. The CDR3 sequence is CASSLSGSTGQRGNTIYF. The CDR3 DNA sequence: TGTGCCAGCAGTTTAAGTGGCTCTACGGGACAGCGCGGAAACACCATATATTTT. The V call is TRBV12-3 or TRBV12-4, the J call TRBJ1-3; 7 positions agree with TRBD1. Losses at the gene ends were 2 bases for V and 4 bases for J; bases not matched to a gene: 14. There are 18 residues in the CDR3.

The sample holds a few counts of this clonotype. The CDR3 reads CASSISGGYSSGANVLTF. The CDR3 DNA sequence: TGTGCCAGTAGTATCTCCGGGGGCTACAGCTCTGGGGCCAACGTCCTGACTTTC. The chain employs TRBV19 and TRBJ2-6, with D perhaps being TRBD1 or TRBD2 (6 bases each). Germline CDR1 reads LNHDA; CDR2 reads SQIVND (reference sequence). This CDR3 is built from 18 residues. Trimming stripped 3 bases from V and 0 bases from J, with 15 bases between.

This clonotype showed up just a few times. This chain uses TRBV19 with TRBJ1-1; no definite D call. CDR3 length: 17 amino acids. Germline CDR1 LNHDA, CDR2 SQIVND (reference sequence). Trimming removed 7 bases at V and 0 bases at J, with 21 bases between. The CDR3 coding sequence is TGTGCCAGTACCAAAAGCCCCCCGGGCGGAATGAACACTGAAGCTTTCTTT. This sequence encodes CASTKSPPGGMNTEAFF.

This clonotype was observed at least ten times. The chain is built from TRBV3-1 and TRBJ1-1, with 8 bases aligning to TRBD1. The CDR3 has 14 residues. The V segment lost 5 bases and the J segment 7 bases; nucleotides outside the gene matches: 9. Germline V CDR1 and CDR2: LGHDT, YNNKEL (reference sequence). CDR3 amino acids: CASSSLLTGGEAFF. CDR3 nucleotide sequence: TGTGCCAGCAGCTCCTTACTTACAGGGGGTGAAGCTTTCTTT.

This clonotype showed up many times. The rearrangement joins TRBV4-1 to TRBJ1-1; maybe TRBD1 (6 bases). The CDR3 has 14 residues. Trimming stripped 4 bases from V and 0 bases from J, with 9 bases between. Germline CDR1 MGHRA, CDR2 YSYEKL. CDR3 nucleotide sequence: TGCGCCAGCAGCCCGGGACACATGAACACTGAAGCTTTCTTT. Protein: CASSPGHMNTEAFF.

This clonotype was counted between two and nine times. This chain connects TRBV20-1 to TRBJ2-3, with 9 bases identical to TRBD2. The CDR3 is made up of 16 amino acids. Per germline, CDR1 DFQATT and CDR2 SNEGSKA (reference sequence). The ends lost 0 bases at V and 2 bases at J; junction bases unmatched: 6. CDR3 in amino acids: CSARDATSGTTDTQYF. The DNA for the CDR3 is TGCAGTGCTAGAGACGCGACTAGCGGAACCACAGATACGCAGTATTTT.

This clonotype showed up many times. This chain connects TRBV28 to TRBJ1-1, with a weak D call TRBD1 (5 bases). V shed 3 bases and J shed 1 base, with 9 bases lying between them. This CDR3 has 14 residues. CDR1 MDHEN and CDR2 SYDVKM come from the germline V gene. The CDR3 nucleotides read TGTGCCAGCAGTTTCCCGGGGCCGAACACTGAAGCTTTCTTT. Protein product: CASSFPGPNTEAFF.

The chain combines TRBV3-1 with TRBJ1-4, with TRBD1 matching 7 bases. The length of the CDR3 is 15 residues. CDR1 and CDR2 from the germline V gene are LGHDT and YNNKEL (reference sequence). J gave up 8 bases and V 6 bases, and 12 bases lay outside the gene matches. For the CDR3, the DNA is TGTGCCAGCAGGGCCTCTGACAGGGCGGGAGAAAAACTGTTTTTT. Amino acid sequence: CASRASDRAGEKLFF. The full variable domain, with the rest looked up from reference TRBV3-1 and TRBJ1-4, is DTAVSQTPKYLVTQMGNDKSIKCEQNLGHDTMYWYKQDSKKFLKIMFSYNNKELIINETVPNRFSPKSPDKAHLNLHINSLELGDSAVYFCASRASDRAGEKLFFGSGTQLSVL.

This clonotype was seen a few times. The J gene is TRBJ1-5, the V gene TRBV12-3 or TRBV12-4, with TRBD1 identical over 9 bases. V lost 0 bases to trimming and J lost 6 bases; unmatched junction nucleotides: 6. The CDR3 totals 16 residues. The CDR3 nucleotides read TGTGCCAGCAGTTTAGCGATGGGACAGGGAAGTCAGCCCCAGCATTTT. Translation gives CASSLAMGQGSQPQHF.

This clonotype was counted many times. The chain is built from TRBV3-1 and TRBJ2-1; 10 bases align to TRBD2. This CDR3 contains 17 residues. Trimming took 2 bases from V and 7 from J; bases not matched to a gene: 11. The V gene's germline CDR1 is LGHDT and CDR2 YNNKEL (reference sequence). CDR3 sequence: CASSQTWGSGRANEQFF. Written as DNA, the CDR3 is TGTGCCAGCAGCCAAACTTGGGGGAGCGGGAGGGCTAATGAGCAGTTCTTC.

This clonotype was seen ten or more times. The rearrangement links TRBV28 to TRBJ2-3; tentative D call: TRBD2 (5 bases). The V end was cut by 6 bases, the J end by 0 bases, with 16 bases between. The CDR3 spans 16 residues. Germline values: CDR1 MDHEN, CDR2 SYDVKM. In DNA form, the CDR3 reads TGTGCCAGCAGCTCAACAAGAAGCGGTAGCACAGATACGCAGTATTTT. This gives the protein CASSSTRSGSTDTQYF.

The V and J genes are TRBV14 and TRBJ1-1, with 8 nucleotides matching TRBD1. From germline, CDR1 is SGHDN and CDR2 FVKESK. The CDR3 contains 13 residues. V lost 2 bases and J lost 11; bases outside the gene matches: 7. CDR3 protein: CASSQLTGGDAFF. For the CDR3, the DNA is TGTGCCAGCAGCCAACTTACAGGGGGAGACGCTTTCTTT.

The chain couples TRBV19 to TRBJ2-3, with 8 bases that match TRBD2. Germline V gene lookup returns CDR1 LNHDA and CDR2 SQIVND (reference sequence). CDR3 size: 17 residues. The J segment lost 2 bases and the V segment lost 1 base, leaving 8 bases of the junction unmatched. CDR3 sequence reads: CASSIGTGGPLTDTQYF. The CDR3 coding sequence is TGTGCCAGTAGTATAGGAACGGGGGGGCCCCTCACAGATACGCAGTATTTT. Full variable domain (rest looked up from reference TRBV19 and TRBJ2-3): DGGITQSPKYLFRKEGQNVTLSCEQNLNHDAMYWYRQDPGQGLRLIYYSQIVNDFQKGDIAEGYSVSREKKESFPLTVTSAQKNPTAFYLCASSIGTGGPLTDTQYFGPGTRLTVL.

This clonotype has a handful of counts. This chain joins TRBV27 and TRBJ1-3, with D perhaps TRBD1 (5 bases). The CDR3 covers 14 residues. V was pared by 8 bases and J by 4 bases, with 15 bases between. From germline, CDR1 is MNHEY and CDR2 SMNVEV (reference sequence). In nucleotides, the CDR3 is TGTGCCAGCTGGGGGGGGAGGCCCGGAAACACCATATATTTT. Encoded protein: CASWGGRPGNTIYF.

The chain combines TRBV7-3 with TRBJ2-1; no clear D. The V gene lost 7 bases and the J gene lost 7 bases, with 14 bases spanning the gap. Germline V gene lookup returns CDR1 SGHTA and CDR2 FQGTGA. The CDR3 extends over 13 amino acids. CDR3 sequence (DNA): TGTGCCAGCATGATACCAGAACTTAATGAGCAGTTCTTC. It specifies CASMIPELNEQFF.

This clonotype turned up a few times. V and J are TRBV29-1 and TRBJ2-5, with no clear D. Germline V gives CDR1 SQVTM, CDR2 ANQGSEA. V lost 8 bases, J lost 1 base, and 11 bases lay in between. This CDR3 is built from 12 residues. DNA for the CDR3: TGCAGCTTTCGACTCTTCCAAGAGACCCAGTACTTC. This encodes CSFRLFQETQYF.

The rearrangement links TRBV5-1 to TRBJ2-1; no firm D call. This CDR3 is 18 amino acids long. The ends were cut back, 1 base at V and 7 bases at J, with 24 bases in the middle. CDR1 is SGHRS and CDR2 is YFSETQ in the germline V gene. CDR3 amino acids: CASSLITGTPGRWNEQFF. The CDR3 DNA sequence: TGCGCCAGCAGCTTGATAACGGGTACCCCCGGCCGGTGGAATGAGCAGTTCTTC.

This clonotype has more than one count but fewer than ten. This chain joins TRBV12-3 or TRBV12-4 and TRBJ1-1, with D tentatively TRBD1 (5 bases). CDR3 size: 16 residues. V lost 3 bases to trimming and J lost 4 bases, with 18 bases between them. The CDR3 DNA sequence: TGTGCCAGCAGTTTTCCCGGGAACGGGAGGGGCACTGAAGCTTTCTTT. As protein: CASSFPGNGRGTEAFF.

Only a few counts were recorded for this clonotype. A read error may account for a junction end that differs from germline. The rearrangement uses TRBV3-1 and TRBJ2-3; D is uncertain. The V gene's germline CDR1 is LGHDT and CDR2 YNNKEL (reference sequence). The CDR3 is made up of 12 amino acids. CDR3 in amino acids: CAGSRSTDTQYF. CDR3 nucleotide sequence: TGTGCCGGCAGCCGTAGCACAGATACGCAGTATTTT.

V and J are TRBV5-1 and TRBJ1-1; TRBD1 agrees at 7 bases. Per germline, CDR1 SGHRS and CDR2 YFSETQ. The CDR3 is 14 residues long. Trimming took 2 bases from V and 5 from J; bases not matched to a gene: 6. CDR3 coding DNA: TGCGCCAGCAGCTTTGAAATACAGGGGACTGAAGCTTTCTTT. Translation: CASSFEIQGTEAFF.

In this sample, this clonotype turned up a few times. This chain connects TRBV6-2 or TRBV6-3 to TRBJ2-3; TRBD2 aligns across 9 bases. The CDR3 sequence is 14 residues long. The V gene's germline CDR1 is MNHEY and CDR2 SVGEGT. The V gene end was trimmed by 4 bases and the J gene end by 4 bases; junction bases not matched to a gene: 3. CDR3 DNA sequence: TGTGCCAGCAGTTTTAGCGGGAGTCCAGATACGCAGTATTTT. Translating gives CASSFSGSPDTQYF.

This clonotype was counted a few times. The rearrangement uses TRBV20-1 and TRBJ2-5; D possibly corresponds to TRBD2 (7 bases). CDR3 length: 14 amino acids. Germline values: CDR1 DFQATT, CDR2 SNEGSKA (reference sequence). V was cut by 7 bases and J by 2 bases, with 17 bases left in between. CDR3 sequence reads: CSGWEGGRQETQYF. The CDR3 DNA reads TGCAGTGGGTGGGAGGGGGGAAGACAAGAGACCCAGTACTTC.

This clonotype was recorded many times. The rearrangement uses TRBV5-6 and TRBJ2-5; no clear D. There are 14 residues in the CDR3. From germline, CDR1 is SGHDT and CDR2 YYEEEE. V lost 0 bases and J 1 base, leaving 7 bases between the germline ends. CDR3 nucleotide sequence: TGTGCCAGCAGCTTGGAACAGATCCAAGAGACCCAGTACTTC. It yields the protein CASSLEQIQETQYF.

This clonotype was seen a handful of times. The rearrangement joins TRBV12-3 or TRBV12-4 to TRBJ1-2; no clear D. The CDR3 totals 15 residues. Trimming took 1 base from V and 8 from J, leaving 17 bases between them. The CDR3 nucleotides are TGTGCCAGCAGTTTAGGAACCCGGGCCCCCGGAGGCTACACCTTC. Protein: CASSLGTRAPGGYTF.

The chain couples TRBV3-1 to TRBJ1-2; D possibly corresponds to TRBD1 (6 bases). Per the germline V gene, CDR1 is LGHDT and CDR2 is YNNKEL (reference sequence). Deletions cut 0 bases from V and 2 bases from J, with 10 bases between. CDR3 size: 15 residues. CDR3 sequence reads: CASSQDSGTNYGYTF. In nucleotides, the CDR3 is TGTGCCAGCAGCCAAGACTCCGGGACAAACTATGGCTACACCTTC.

This clonotype has more than one count but fewer than ten. V and J are TRBV10-3 and TRBJ1-6; 8 bases align to TRBD1. The V and J ends lost 4 bases and 2 bases, in that order; junction bases with no gene match: 7. The germline V gene has CDR1 ENHRY and CDR2 SYGVKD. The CDR3 is made up of 17 amino acids. CDR3 region: CAISVGQGNTYNSPLHF. The DNA of the CDR3 is TGTGCCATCAGTGTCGGACAGGGTAACACCTATAATTCACCCCTCCACTTT.